Following are 19 T cell receptor beta chains from one sample sequenced in a study of control samples from healthy donors and cancer patients. Clones were sequenced by immunoSEQ multiplex PCR, and TCRdb holds only the in-frame ones, with some missing. The sample lists about 54,000 clones; roughly 96% were seen once. Source material: blood. The receptor set was obtained from a woman in her twenties or thirties in good health.

J is TRBJ2-1 and V is TRBV6-5, with 9 bases matching TRBD2. V was pared by 6 bases and J by 1 base, with 1 base of the junction left unmatched. The CDR3 loop spans 14 amino acids. Germline lookup yields CDR1 MNHEY and CDR2 SVGAGI. CDR3 sequence (DNA): TGTGCCAGCAGGCTAGCGGGGTCCTACAATGAGCAGTTCTTC. This encodes CASRLAGSYNEQFF.

The chain has TRBV7-3 and TRBJ2-1; TRBD2 agrees at 8 bases. This CDR3 comprises 15 residues. With 2 bases clipped from V and 1 base from J, the junction kept 1 base outside the gene matches. Germline V CDR1 and CDR2: SGHTA, FQGTGA. The CDR3 DNA reads TGTGCCAGCAGCTTACTAGCGGGTTCCTACAATGAGCAGTTCTTC. Its translation is CASSLLAGSYNEQFF.

This chain uses TRBV6-6 with TRBJ1-6, with 10 bases matching TRBD1. Germline V gives CDR1 MNHNY, CDR2 SVGAGI (reference sequence). This CDR3 comprises 17 residues. V trimming: 5 bases; J trimming: 0 bases; junction bases outside the gene matches: 4. The CDR3 spells CASSPGQGSSYNSPLHF. DNA for the CDR3: TGTGCCAGCAGTCCGGGACAGGGGAGCTCCTATAATTCACCCCTCCACTTT.

This clone was observed a single time. The V and J genes are TRBV11-2 and TRBJ2-7, with 14 bases identical to TRBD2. The length of the CDR3 is 17 residues. V gave up 0 bases and J gave up 4 bases; unmatched junction bases: 5. The germline V gene has CDR1 SGHAT and CDR2 FQNNGV. The CDR3 is CASSLEGTSGSGYEQYF. The CDR3 coding sequence is TGTGCCAGCAGCTTAGAAGGGACTAGCGGGAGTGGATACGAGCAGTACTTC.

The chain combines TRBV6-5 with TRBJ2-1, with D tentatively TRBD1 or TRBD2 (5 bases each). CDR1 MNHEY and CDR2 SVGAGI come from the germline V gene. V lost 2 bases, J lost 0 bases, and 8 bases lay in between. CDR3 length: 15 amino acids. The CDR3, as DNA: TGTGCCAGCAGTTACGAGGGGAGCTCCTACAATGAGCAGTTCTTC. This sequence encodes CASSYEGSSYNEQFF.

The rearrangement joins TRBV28 to TRBJ2-7, with D unresolved. With 7 bases removed from V and 2 bases from J, the gap between germline ends came to 15 bases. Germline CDR1 reads MDHEN; CDR2 reads SYDVKM. The CDR3 is made up of 14 amino acids. CDR3 residues: CASMVPSTAYEQYF. The DNA of the CDR3 is TGTGCCAGCATGGTTCCTAGTACGGCCTACGAGCAGTACTTC.

The gene calls are TRBV5-1 and TRBJ2-7, with 12 bases aligning to TRBD1. CDR3 length: 18 amino acids. Trimming took 0 bases from V and 7 from J; bases not matched to a gene: 14. Germline values: CDR1 SGHRS, CDR2 YFSETQ. The CDR3 coding sequence is TGCGCCAGCAGCTTGGCCCCTACCGGGACAGGGGGCTCTCGGGAGCAGTACTTC. Its protein product is CASSLAPTGTGGSREQYF.

V and J are TRBV28 and TRBJ2-2; D is uncertain. Trimming left V 3 bases short and J 1 base short, with 3 bases between. CDR1 is MDHEN, CDR2 SYDVKM, per germline. The CDR3 runs to 13 residues. The CDR3: CASSFVNTGELFF. Written as DNA, the CDR3 is TGTGCCAGCAGTTTCGTGAACACCGGGGAGCTGTTTTTT.

The chain joins TRBV4-2 to TRBJ2-3; 11 nucleotides align to TRBD2. The CDR3 is 16 amino acids. V trimming: 4 bases; J trimming: 9 bases; junction bases outside the gene matches: 12. Germline-derived CDR1 and CDR2 are LGHNA and YNFKEQ. The DNA for the CDR3 is TGTGCCAGCAGCCCACAACTAGCGGGAGTCGGAGGGACGCAGTATTTT. This translates into CASSPQLAGVGGTQYF.

The chain uses TRBV20-1 and TRBJ1-2; D remains ambiguous. The CDR3 has 11 residues. V shed 6 bases and J shed 5 bases, with 10 bases lying between them. Germline CDR1 DFQATT, CDR2 SNEGSKA (reference sequence). CDR3 residues: CSARDLYGYTF. The CDR3 DNA sequence: TGCAGTGCGAGGGATTTGTATGGCTACACCTTC.

This chain connects TRBV9 to TRBJ2-2; 10 bases line up with TRBD2. The germline gives CDR1 SGDLS, CDR2 YYNGEE. V shed 3 bases, J shed 9 bases, and the junction held 5 bases outside the gene matches. The CDR3 covers 14 residues. For the CDR3, the DNA is TGTGCCAGCAGCGAGCGGGAGGGGACGTGGGAGCTGTTTTTT. It specifies CASSEREGTWELFF.

The V call is TRBV19, the J call TRBJ1-5; D uncertain. The CDR3 contains 15 residues. The V and J ends lost 2 bases and 0 bases respectively, with 8 bases between them. Germline CDR1 reads LNHDA; CDR2 reads SQIVND (reference sequence). CDR3 nucleotide sequence: TGTGCCAGTAGTATATCCGGGAATAGCAATCAGCCCCAGCATTTT. It specifies CASSISGNSNQPQHF.

The CDR3 coding sequence is TGTGCCAGCAGCTTAGGACGCTCCTACGAGCAGTACTTC. This sequence encodes CASSLGRSYEQYF. This sequence joins TRBV11-2 and TRBJ2-7; no firm D call. Trimming cost V 1 base and J 0 bases, with 4 bases left between them. Germline V gives CDR1 SGHAT, CDR2 FQNNGV. The CDR3 is 13 residues long.

CDR3 DNA: TGTGCCAGCAGTGAAGCGCTGCGGGGGTCGAATGAGCAGTTCTTC. Its protein is CASSEALRGSNEQFF. The chain links TRBV2 to TRBJ2-1, with 7 bases lining up with TRBD2. Germline V gene sequence: CDR1 SNHLY, CDR2 FYNNEI. This CDR3 has 15 amino acids. J was trimmed by 7 bases and V by 0 bases; bases with no gene match: 6.

The chain carries TRBV28 and TRBJ2-7; tentatively, D is TRBD1 or TRBD2 (6 bases each). The ends were cut back, 3 bases at V and 5 bases at J, with 14 bases in the middle. Germline V CDR1 and CDR2: MDHEN, SYDVKM. The CDR3 totals 14 residues. The CDR3 here is CASSFTGTFDEQYF. The CDR3 DNA sequence: TGTGCCAGCAGTTTCACAGGGACTTTCGACGAGCAGTACTTC.

The rearrangement links TRBV19 to TRBJ1-1, with D unresolved. V lost 5 bases and J 2 bases, leaving 12 bases between the germline ends. Germline CDR1 is LNHDA and CDR2 is SQIVND (reference sequence). The CDR3 spans 14 residues. For the CDR3, the DNA is TGTGCCAGTAGTTGGGCAGTCAAAAACACTGAAGCTTTCTTT. It is translated as CASSWAVKNTEAFF.

The gene calls are TRBV28 and TRBJ1-2; D remains unclear. V lost 2 bases to trimming and J lost 0 bases, with 10 bases between them. The V gene's germline CDR1 is MDHEN and CDR2 SYDVKM. CDR3 length equals 15 residues. The CDR3 DNA is TGTGCCAGCAGTTTAAAAGGGCTTCCTAACTATGGCTACACCTTC. Protein: CASSLKGLPNYGYTF.

The chain recombines TRBV6-6 with TRBJ1-1; D is uncertain. The germline V and J ends were trimmed by 2 bases and 6 bases, with 10 bases remaining between them. CDR3 length equals 13 residues. The V gene's germline CDR1 is MNHNY and CDR2 SVGAGI (reference sequence). CDR3 amino acids: CASSYGQDPEAFF. As DNA, the CDR3 is TGTGCCAGCAGTTACGGTCAGGACCCTGAAGCTTTCTTT.

V is TRBV10-3 and J is TRBJ2-3; 10 bases line up with TRBD2. The CDR3 has 13 residues. The germline V gene has CDR1 ENHRY and CDR2 SYGVKD. Losses at the gene ends were 6 bases for V and 6 bases for J; bases not matched to a gene: 3. In DNA form, the CDR3 reads TGTGCCATCAGAGGGACTAGCGAGGATACGCAGTATTTT. Its protein product is CAIRGTSEDTQYF.